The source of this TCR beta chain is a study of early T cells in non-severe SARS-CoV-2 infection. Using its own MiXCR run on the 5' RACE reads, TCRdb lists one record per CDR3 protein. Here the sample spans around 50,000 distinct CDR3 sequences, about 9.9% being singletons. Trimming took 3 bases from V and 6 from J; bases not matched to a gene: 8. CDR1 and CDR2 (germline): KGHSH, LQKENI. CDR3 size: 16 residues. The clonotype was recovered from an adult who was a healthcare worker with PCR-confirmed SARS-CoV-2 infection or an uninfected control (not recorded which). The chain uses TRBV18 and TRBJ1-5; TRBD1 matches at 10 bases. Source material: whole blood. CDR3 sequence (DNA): TGTGCCAGCTCACCGCAGGGACAGGGGACGGGTCAGCCCCAGCATTTT. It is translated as CASSPQGQGTGQPQHF. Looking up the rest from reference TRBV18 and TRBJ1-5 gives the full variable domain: NAGVMQNPRHLVRRRGQEARLRCSPMKGHSHVYWYRQLPEEGLKFMVYLQKENIIDESGMPKERFSAEFPKEGPSILRIQQVVRGDSAAYFCASSPQGQGTGQPQHFGDGTRLSIL.